The rows below give T cell receptor beta chains drawn from one sample of a study of blood T cell repertoires in COVID-19. Method: immunoSEQ multiplex PCR; TCRdb's copy keeps in-frame clones and lacks some. The sample includes roughly 79,000 clones, 84% of them seen just once. The sequencing input was peripheral blood. These receptors originate from a man in his fifties or sixties with acute or convalescent COVID-19. Both conserved end residues are part of each CDR3. Fields, in order: J gene, D gene, clone size, V gene, CDR3 DNA, CDR3 protein. A D gene is named only where the DNA matches it firmly. Only part of the rows carry a size: once, few, many, or a class if the clone is expanded.

j_gene: TRBJ2-3; d_gene: TRBD2; abundance: -; v_gene: TRBV11-3; CDR3nt: TGTGCCAGCAGCGTAGCTAGCGGGATGGTGGATACGCAGTATTTT; CDR3aa: CASSVASGMVDTQYF
j_gene: TRBJ1-1; d_gene: TRBD1; abundance: -; v_gene: TRBV5-4; CDR3nt: TGTGCCAGCAGCTTGGGCCGGGACAGGGGAGTCACTGAAGCTTTCTTT; CDR3aa: CASSLGRDRGVTEAFF
j_gene: TRBJ2-3; d_gene: TRBD2; abundance: -; v_gene: TRBV5-1; CDR3nt: TGCGCCAGCAGCCGAATCCTAGCGGGGGGCCGTGCTAGCACAGATACGCAGTATTTT; CDR3aa: CASSRILAGGRASTDTQYF
j_gene: TRBJ2-1; d_gene: -; abundance: -; v_gene: TRBV12-3/TRBV12-4; CDR3nt: TGTGCCAGCAGTCCAGGGGGGAACAATGAGCAGTTCTTC; CDR3aa: CASSPGGNNEQFF
j_gene: TRBJ1-2; d_gene: -; abundance: -; v_gene: TRBV30; CDR3nt: TGTGCCTGGAAGCGCAATGGCTACACCTTC; CDR3aa: CAWKRNGYTF
j_gene: TRBJ1-1; d_gene: -; abundance: -; v_gene: TRBV5-1; CDR3nt: TGCGCCAGCAGCTTTCGACTCACGAACACTGAAGCTTTCTTT; CDR3aa: CASSFRLTNTEAFF
j_gene: TRBJ1-3; d_gene: TRBD1; abundance: -; v_gene: TRBV11-3; CDR3nt: TGTGCCAGCAGCTTCCAGGGGGCCCTCTCTGGAAACACCATATATTTT; CDR3aa: CASSFQGALSGNTIYF
j_gene: TRBJ1-1; d_gene: -; abundance: -; v_gene: TRBV6-5; CDR3nt: TGTGCCAGCAGTTACACAGCGAACACTGAAGCTTTCTTT; CDR3aa: CASSYTANTEAFF
j_gene: TRBJ2-2; d_gene: TRBD1; abundance: once; v_gene: TRBV3-1/TRBV3-2; CDR3nt: TGTGCCAGCAGCCCACCGCGTAAGGGACAGGGTGCTGCCGGGGAGCTGTTTTTT; CDR3aa: CASSPPRKGQGAAGELFF
j_gene: TRBJ1-4; d_gene: TRBD1; abundance: once; v_gene: TRBV9; CDR3nt: TGTGCCAGCAGCCCTAGACAGGGGGACGAAAAACTGTTTTTT; CDR3aa: CASSPRQGDEKLFF
j_gene: TRBJ2-3; d_gene: -; abundance: -; v_gene: TRBV29-1; CDR3nt: TGCAGCGTTGATAGGCCTCAGGGGACAGATACGCAGTATTTT; CDR3aa: CSVDRPQGTDTQYF
j_gene: TRBJ1-5; d_gene: TRBD1; abundance: -; v_gene: TRBV6-2/TRBV6-3; CDR3nt: TGTGCCAGCAGCTCGGGACAGGGCAATCAGCCCCAGCATTTT; CDR3aa: CASSSGQGNQPQHF
j_gene: TRBJ1-6; d_gene: TRBD1; abundance: -; v_gene: TRBV6-5; CDR3nt: TGTGCCAGCAGTTACTCGTACAGGGGAAATTCACCCCTCCACTTT; CDR3aa: CASSYSYRGNSPLHF
j_gene: TRBJ1-1; d_gene: TRBD1; abundance: -; v_gene: TRBV28; CDR3nt: TGTGCCAGCAGAAGACAGGGTATTGAAGCTTTCTTT; CDR3aa: CASRRQGIEAFF
j_gene: TRBJ1-3; d_gene: -; abundance: -; v_gene: TRBV7-2; CDR3nt: TGTGCCAGCAGCTTAACCGGGACAAACTCTGGAAACACCATATATTTT; CDR3aa: CASSLTGTNSGNTIYF
j_gene: TRBJ1-2; d_gene: TRBD1; abundance: -; v_gene: TRBV5-1; CDR3nt: TGCGCCAGCAGCTTAGTAGGGACAGTTAATGGCTACACCTTC; CDR3aa: CASSLVGTVNGYTF
j_gene: TRBJ2-3; d_gene: TRBD2; abundance: -; v_gene: TRBV28; CDR3nt: TGTGCCAGCAGCCGCTCTGCGGGGGGGCGCGCAGATACGCAGTATTTT; CDR3aa: CASSRSAGGRADTQYF
j_gene: TRBJ2-1; d_gene: TRBD2; abundance: few; v_gene: TRBV28; CDR3nt: TGTGCCAGCAGTTTTCCCCTTACCCCGGGACTAACGTCGGGTGAGCAGTTCTTC; CDR3aa: CASSFPLTPGLTSGEQFF
j_gene: TRBJ2-1; d_gene: TRBD2; abundance: -; v_gene: TRBV5-4; CDR3nt: TGTGCCAGCAGCTTGTCTGGGAGGGCCACTTACGATGAGCAGTTCTTC; CDR3aa: CASSLSGRATYDEQFF
j_gene: TRBJ1-2; d_gene: -; abundance: -; v_gene: TRBV21-1; CDR3nt: TGTGCCAGCAGCAAAGTATTTACCCGGGACAGGGGACTTTATCCTGGCTACACCTTC; CDR3aa: CASSKVFTRDRGLYPGYTF
j_gene: TRBJ2-7; d_gene: -; abundance: -; v_gene: TRBV7-9; CDR3nt: TGTGCCAGCAGCTTAGCGGAGGTCCCCTACGAGCAGTACTTC; CDR3aa: CASSLAEVPYEQYF
j_gene: TRBJ2-7; d_gene: -; abundance: -; v_gene: TRBV9; CDR3nt: TGTGCCAGCAGCGTAGGTGGCAGGGCTGGTGAGCAGTACTTC; CDR3aa: CASSVGGRAGEQYF
j_gene: TRBJ1-6; d_gene: TRBD1; abundance: -; v_gene: TRBV9; CDR3nt: TGTGCCAGCAGCCCCCGACAGGGATCTAATTCACCCCTCCACTTT; CDR3aa: CASSPRQGSNSPLHF
j_gene: TRBJ1-1; d_gene: -; abundance: -; v_gene: TRBV4-2; CDR3nt: TGTGCCAGCAGCCAAGATAGAAGGGGCAGGAGCACTGAAGCTTTCTTT; CDR3aa: CASSQDRRGRSTEAFF
j_gene: TRBJ2-1; d_gene: TRBD1; abundance: -; v_gene: TRBV13; CDR3nt: TGTGCCAGCAGCTTAAGGGCAGGGGGCCTGAATGAGCAGTTCTTC; CDR3aa: CASSLRAGGLNEQFF
j_gene: TRBJ2-7; d_gene: TRBD1; abundance: -; v_gene: TRBV9; CDR3nt: TGTGCCAGCAGCGTAGACGGGGGACAGGGTCTTAAGGAGCAGTACTTC; CDR3aa: CASSVDGGQGLKEQYF
j_gene: TRBJ2-3; d_gene: TRBD1; abundance: -; v_gene: TRBV12-3/TRBV12-4; CDR3nt: TGTGCCAGCAGTTCCAGGGGGTTGGATACGCAGTATTTT; CDR3aa: CASSSRGLDTQYF
j_gene: TRBJ1-2; d_gene: -; abundance: -; v_gene: TRBV19; CDR3nt: TGTGCCAGTAGTATAGCCCTTGTAGACTATGGCTACACCTTC; CDR3aa: CASSIALVDYGYTF
j_gene: TRBJ2-5; d_gene: TRBD1; abundance: -; v_gene: TRBV7-9; CDR3nt: TGTGCCAGCAGCTTAGGGGACAGGGACCAAGAGACCCAGTACTTC; CDR3aa: CASSLGDRDQETQYF
j_gene: TRBJ2-7; d_gene: -; abundance: once; v_gene: TRBV21-1; CDR3nt: TGTGCCAGCTGGCGACCTCCGGGACAGGGAGGACTCTACGAGCAGTACTTC; CDR3aa: CASWRPPGQGGLYEQYF
j_gene: TRBJ1-2; d_gene: TRBD1; abundance: -; v_gene: TRBV11-3; CDR3nt: TGTGCCAGCACCCCCGGACAGGGGGGGGTTTGTGGCTACACCTTC; CDR3aa: CASTPGQGGVCGYTF
j_gene: TRBJ1-2; d_gene: TRBD1; abundance: -; v_gene: TRBV2; CDR3nt: TGTGCCAGAGGGGACAGGGAGAGAGACTATGGCTACACCTTC; CDR3aa: CARGDRERDYGYTF
j_gene: TRBJ2-3; d_gene: -; abundance: -; v_gene: TRBV30; CDR3nt: TGTGCCTGGAGTGTATTTACAGGCACAGATACGCAGTATTTT; CDR3aa: CAWSVFTGTDTQYF
j_gene: TRBJ2-7; d_gene: -; abundance: -; v_gene: TRBV6-5; CDR3nt: TGTGCCAGGGCCCTTTACGTGGACGAGCAGTACTTC; CDR3aa: CARALYVDEQYF
j_gene: TRBJ1-4; d_gene: TRBD1; abundance: -; v_gene: TRBV7-2; CDR3nt: TGTGCCAGCAGCATGAGAAGGACAGGGGGCACGAGCGCTAATGAAAAACTGTTTTTT; CDR3aa: CASSMRRTGGTSANEKLFF
j_gene: TRBJ2-3; d_gene: -; abundance: -; v_gene: TRBV11-3; CDR3nt: TGTGCCAGCAGCTCCACCTCATACAATAGGGGTACGCAGTATTTT; CDR3aa: CASSSTSYNRGTQYF
j_gene: TRBJ2-6; d_gene: TRBD1; abundance: -; v_gene: TRBV5-1; CDR3nt: TGCGCCAGCAGCTTAAAAACAGGGGCCTCTGGGGCCAACGTCCTGACTTTC; CDR3aa: CASSLKTGASGANVLTF
j_gene: TRBJ1-5; d_gene: -; abundance: -; v_gene: TRBV19; CDR3nt: TGTGCCAGTAGTATAGAACGGAGCAATCAGCCCCAGCATTTT; CDR3aa: CASSIERSNQPQHF
j_gene: TRBJ1-4; d_gene: -; abundance: once; v_gene: TRBV5-6; CDR3nt: TGTGCCAGCAGCCGAACAGGGAATGAAAAACTGTTTTTT; CDR3aa: CASSRTGNEKLFF
j_gene: TRBJ1-5; d_gene: -; abundance: -; v_gene: TRBV28; CDR3nt: TGTGCCAGCAGACAGGGTTCTCAGCCCCAGCATTTT; CDR3aa: CASRQGSQPQHF
j_gene: TRBJ2-1; d_gene: -; abundance: -; v_gene: TRBV7-2; CDR3nt: TGTGCCAGCAGCCTTACTTCAAACTCCTACAATGAGCAGTTCTTC; CDR3aa: CASSLTSNSYNEQFF
j_gene: TRBJ2-2; d_gene: TRBD2; abundance: -; v_gene: TRBV6-6; CDR3nt: TGTGCCAGTCGACTAGCGGGGGAGACCGGGGAGCTGTTTTTT; CDR3aa: CASRLAGETGELFF
j_gene: TRBJ1-1; d_gene: TRBD1; abundance: -; v_gene: TRBV9; CDR3nt: TGTGCCAGCAGCGCGGGACAGGGGTTACTTGAAGCTTTCTTT; CDR3aa: CASSAGQGLLEAFF
j_gene: TRBJ1-1; d_gene: -; abundance: -; v_gene: TRBV18; CDR3nt: TGTGCCAGCTCACCACCGTATTCCCGGAACACTGAAGCTTTCTTT; CDR3aa: CASSPPYSRNTEAFF
j_gene: TRBJ1-2; d_gene: TRBD1; abundance: -; v_gene: TRBV4-1; CDR3nt: TGCGCCAGCAGCCAAGAGGGGACAGGACGGTCCCGTGGGGGCTACACCTTC; CDR3aa: CASSQEGTGRSRGGYTF
j_gene: TRBJ1-5; d_gene: TRBD1; abundance: -; v_gene: TRBV6-1; CDR3nt: TGTGCCAGCAGTGAAGTTAGGGACAGGAGGCAGCCCCAGCATTTT; CDR3aa: CASSEVRDRRQPQHF
j_gene: TRBJ1-1; d_gene: TRBD1; abundance: once; v_gene: TRBV28; CDR3nt: TGTGCCATTGGACAGGGGGGATGGATGAGGACTGAAGCTTTCTTT; CDR3aa: CAIGQGGWMRTEAFF
j_gene: TRBJ2-3; d_gene: TRBD2; abundance: -; v_gene: TRBV19; CDR3nt: TGTGCCACCCGCCTAGCGGCTGGCACAGATACGCAGTATTTT; CDR3aa: CATRLAAGTDTQYF
j_gene: TRBJ1-1; d_gene: -; abundance: -; v_gene: TRBV18; CDR3nt: TGTGCCAGCTCACCTGAGTTGGTGAACACTGAAGCTTTCTTT; CDR3aa: CASSPELVNTEAFF
j_gene: TRBJ2-5; d_gene: -; abundance: -; v_gene: TRBV29-1; CDR3nt: TGCAGCGTTGATCCCCAACAGTCGACCCAGTACTTC; CDR3aa: CSVDPQQSTQYF
j_gene: TRBJ1-2; d_gene: TRBD1; abundance: -; v_gene: TRBV13; CDR3nt: TGTGCCAGCAGCTTAGCGGAACAGACAGGGGTGGGCGGCTACACCTTC; CDR3aa: CASSLAEQTGVGGYTF
j_gene: TRBJ1-5; d_gene: -; abundance: -; v_gene: TRBV6-6; CDR3nt: TGTGCCAGCAGCCGCCAGGGGAACGGCAATCAGCCCCAGCATTTT; CDR3aa: CASSRQGNGNQPQHF
j_gene: TRBJ2-7; d_gene: TRBD2; abundance: -; v_gene: TRBV6-5; CDR3nt: TGTGCCAGCAGTTACGGGACTAGCTTCGAGCAGTACTTC; CDR3aa: CASSYGTSFEQYF
j_gene: TRBJ1-1; d_gene: -; abundance: few; v_gene: TRBV12-3/TRBV12-4; CDR3nt: TGTGCCAGCGGTCAGGGTGGCACTGAAGCTTTCTTT; CDR3aa: CASGQGGTEAFF
j_gene: TRBJ2-1; d_gene: -; abundance: -; v_gene: TRBV4-2; CDR3nt: TGTGCCAGCAGCCAAGATTCAGGGTACAATGAGCAGTTCTTC; CDR3aa: CASSQDSGYNEQFF
j_gene: TRBJ2-7; d_gene: TRBD2; abundance: once; v_gene: TRBV14; CDR3nt: TGTGCCAGCAGCCCTAGCGGGGGGTCGGTCTACGAGCAGTACTTC; CDR3aa: CASSPSGGSVYEQYF
j_gene: TRBJ2-7; d_gene: -; abundance: -; v_gene: TRBV21-1; CDR3nt: TGTGCCAGCAGCAAAATCGAGGATTCCGAGCAGTACTTC; CDR3aa: CASSKIEDSEQYF
j_gene: TRBJ1-4; d_gene: TRBD1; abundance: -; v_gene: TRBV18; CDR3nt: TGTGCCAGCTCACCCCAGACAGGGTCTAATGAAAAACTGTTTTTT; CDR3aa: CASSPQTGSNEKLFF
j_gene: TRBJ1-4; d_gene: -; abundance: -; v_gene: TRBV4-3; CDR3nt: TGCGCCAGCAGCCAAGACAACCCCTCAGGGGCTGGTGAAAAACTGTTTTTT; CDR3aa: CASSQDNPSGAGEKLFF